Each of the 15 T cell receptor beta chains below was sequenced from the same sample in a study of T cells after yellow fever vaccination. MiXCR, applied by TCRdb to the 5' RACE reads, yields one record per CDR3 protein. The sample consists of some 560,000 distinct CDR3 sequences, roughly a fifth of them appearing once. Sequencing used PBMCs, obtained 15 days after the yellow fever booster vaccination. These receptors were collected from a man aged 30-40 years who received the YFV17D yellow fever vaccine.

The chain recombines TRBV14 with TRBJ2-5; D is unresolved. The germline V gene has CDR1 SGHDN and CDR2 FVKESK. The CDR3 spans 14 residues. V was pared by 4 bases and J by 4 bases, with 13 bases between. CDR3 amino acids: CASSPFRSGETQYF. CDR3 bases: TGTGCCAGCAGCCCATTCCGAAGTGGAGAGACCCAGTACTTC.

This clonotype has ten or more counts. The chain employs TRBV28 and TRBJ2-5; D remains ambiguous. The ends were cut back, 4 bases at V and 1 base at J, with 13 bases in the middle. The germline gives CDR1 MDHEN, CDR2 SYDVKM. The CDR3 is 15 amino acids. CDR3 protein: CASSSGGRPQETQYF. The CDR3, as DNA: TGTGCCAGCAGTTCGGGCGGCCGGCCCCAAGAGACCCAGTACTTC.

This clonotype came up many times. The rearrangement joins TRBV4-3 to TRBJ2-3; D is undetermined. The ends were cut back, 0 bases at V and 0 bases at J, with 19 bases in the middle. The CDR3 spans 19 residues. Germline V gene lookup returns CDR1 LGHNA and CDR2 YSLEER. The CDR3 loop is CASSQDVSGQSPSTDTQYF. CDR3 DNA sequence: TGCGCCAGCAGCCAAGATGTGTCAGGCCAATCCCCTAGCACAGATACGCAGTATTTT.

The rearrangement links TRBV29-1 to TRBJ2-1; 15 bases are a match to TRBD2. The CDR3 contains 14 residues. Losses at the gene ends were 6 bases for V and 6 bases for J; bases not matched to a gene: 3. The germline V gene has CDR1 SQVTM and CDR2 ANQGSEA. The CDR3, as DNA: TGCAGCGTAAGGACTAGCGGGAGGGCCAATGAGCAGTTCTTC. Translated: CSVRTSGRANEQFF.

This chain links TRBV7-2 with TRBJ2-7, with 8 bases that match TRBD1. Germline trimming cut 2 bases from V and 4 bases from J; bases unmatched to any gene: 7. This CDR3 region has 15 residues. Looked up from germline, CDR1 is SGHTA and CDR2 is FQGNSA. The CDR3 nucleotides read TGTGCCAGCAGCTTAAGCGCCAGGGGGCTTTACGAGCAGTACTTC. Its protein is CASSLSARGLYEQYF.

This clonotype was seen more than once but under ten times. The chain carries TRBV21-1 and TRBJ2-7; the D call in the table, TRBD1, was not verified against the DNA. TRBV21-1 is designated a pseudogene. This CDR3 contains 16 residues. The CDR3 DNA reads TGTGCCAGCAGGAGTATTCCCCCCGACTCTTTGGGCGAGCAGTACTTC. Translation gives CASRSIPPDSLGEQYF.

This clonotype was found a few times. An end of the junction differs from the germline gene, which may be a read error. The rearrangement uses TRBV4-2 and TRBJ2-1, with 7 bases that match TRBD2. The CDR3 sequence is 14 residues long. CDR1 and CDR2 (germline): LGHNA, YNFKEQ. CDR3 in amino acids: CASSQGTSHNEQFF. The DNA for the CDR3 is TGTGCCAGCAGCCAAGGGACTAGTCACAACGAGCAGTTCTTC.

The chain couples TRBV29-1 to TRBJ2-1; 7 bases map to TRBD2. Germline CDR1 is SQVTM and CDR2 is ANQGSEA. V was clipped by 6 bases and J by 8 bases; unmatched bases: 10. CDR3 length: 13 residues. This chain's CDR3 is CSVPRWGGYEQFF. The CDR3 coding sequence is TGCAGCGTACCTCGGTGGGGGGGTTATGAGCAGTTCTTC.

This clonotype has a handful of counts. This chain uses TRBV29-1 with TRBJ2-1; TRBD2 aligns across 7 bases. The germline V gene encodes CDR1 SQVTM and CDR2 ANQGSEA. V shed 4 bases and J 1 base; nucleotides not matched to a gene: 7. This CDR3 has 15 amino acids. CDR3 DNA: TGCAGCGTTGCTTTTGTGGGAGGGTCCTACAATGAGCAGTTCTTC. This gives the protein CSVAFVGGSYNEQFF.

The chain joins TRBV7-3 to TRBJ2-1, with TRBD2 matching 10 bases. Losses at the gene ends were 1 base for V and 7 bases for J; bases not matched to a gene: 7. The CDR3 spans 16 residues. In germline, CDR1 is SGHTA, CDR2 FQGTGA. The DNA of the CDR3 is TGTGCCAGCAGCTTAATCCCTAGCGGGAGTAGAAATGAGCAGTTCTTC. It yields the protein CASSLIPSGSRNEQFF. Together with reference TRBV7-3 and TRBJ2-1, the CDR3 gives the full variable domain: GAGVSQTPSNKVTEKGKYVELRCDPISGHTALYWYRQSLGQGPEFLIYFQGTGAADDSGLPNDRFFAVRPEGSVSTLKIQRTERGDSAVYLCASSLIPSGSRNEQFFGPGTRLTVL.

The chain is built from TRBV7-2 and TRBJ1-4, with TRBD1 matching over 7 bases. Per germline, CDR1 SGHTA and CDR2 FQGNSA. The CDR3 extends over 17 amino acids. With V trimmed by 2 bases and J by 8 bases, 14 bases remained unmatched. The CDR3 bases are TGTGCCAGCAGCTTATCGCCCTTGCCAGGGGGAAGGGAAAAACTGTTTTTT. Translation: CASSLSPLPGGREKLFF.

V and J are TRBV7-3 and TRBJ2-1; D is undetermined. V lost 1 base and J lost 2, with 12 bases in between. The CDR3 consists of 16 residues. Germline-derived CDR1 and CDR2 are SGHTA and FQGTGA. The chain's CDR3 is CASSLNPSGAYNEQFF. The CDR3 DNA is TGTGCCAGCAGCTTAAATCCTTCTGGGGCCTACAATGAGCAGTTCTTC.

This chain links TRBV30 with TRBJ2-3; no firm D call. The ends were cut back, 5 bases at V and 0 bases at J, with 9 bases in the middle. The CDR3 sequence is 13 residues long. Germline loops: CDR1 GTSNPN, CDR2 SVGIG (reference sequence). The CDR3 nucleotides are TGTGCCTGGTCTGAAGGGAGCACAGATACGCAGTATTTT. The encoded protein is CAWSEGSTDTQYF.

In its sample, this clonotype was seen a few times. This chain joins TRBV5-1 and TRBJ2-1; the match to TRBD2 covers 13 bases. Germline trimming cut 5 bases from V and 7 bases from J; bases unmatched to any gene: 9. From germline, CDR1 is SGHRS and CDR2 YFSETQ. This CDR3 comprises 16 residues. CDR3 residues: CASSYSGLAGENEQFF. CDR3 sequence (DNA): TGCGCCAGCAGTTATAGCGGACTAGCGGGAGAGAATGAGCAGTTCTTC.

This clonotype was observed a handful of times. The CDR3 is CASSEPQGLPDTQYF. CDR3 nucleotides: TGTGCCAGCAGTGAACCTCAGGGGTTGCCAGATACGCAGTATTTT. This chain uses TRBV6-1 with TRBJ2-3; D might be TRBD1 (6 bases). The CDR3 length is 15 residues. V lost 2 bases and J lost 4, with 13 bases in between. Germline CDR1 MNHNS, CDR2 SASEGT.